A selection of T cell receptor beta chains follows, all from one sample in a study of T-cell reconstitution after alpha-beta-depleted transplantation in children. MiXCR was run by TCRdb on the PCR reads, yielding one entry per CDR3 protein. The sample carries some 130,000 distinct CDR3 sequences, roughly 9% recorded once. Specimen: PBMCs, mostly from graft donor cells, collected 180 days after TCRalphabeta/CD19-depleted stem cell transplant. These receptors all come from a girl under two years old who had a stem cell transplant for combined immunodeficiency, so the T cells may come from the graft donor. Each CDR3 is given with its conserved first and last residue. A D gene is named only where the DNA matches it firmly. Size tells how often a clone was seen (once, few, many) or the class of an expanded clone, and some rows leave it out.

cdr3_nt: TGTGCCAGCAGCTTAACCAGGGACCAAAACTATGGCTACACCTTC
cdr3_aa: CASSLTRDQNYGYTF
v_call: TRBV7-2
j_call: TRBJ1-2
d_call: -
clone_size: -

cdr3_nt: TGCAGTGCTAGCCCACCCCGGGGGGCCGCCTACGAGCAGTACTTC
cdr3_aa: CSASPPRGAAYEQYF
v_call: TRBV20-1
j_call: TRBJ2-7
d_call: -
clone_size: -

cdr3_nt: TGTGCCAGCAGTTTAACGCGGGGGAAACGGGTAGACACTGAAGCTTTCTTT
cdr3_aa: CASSLTRGKRVDTEAFF
v_call: TRBV12-3/TRBV12-4
j_call: TRBJ1-1
d_call: -
clone_size: -

cdr3_nt: TGTGCCAGCAGTTTAAACAGGGATGTGTACCGCGGACAGTTCTTC
cdr3_aa: CASSLNRDVYRGQFF
v_call: TRBV12-3/TRBV12-4
j_call: TRBJ2-1
d_call: -
clone_size: few

cdr3_nt: TGTGCCAGCAGCTCCTGGGAGCCCCAGCATTTT
cdr3_aa: CASSSWEPQHF
v_call: TRBV7-9
j_call: TRBJ1-5
d_call: -
clone_size: -

cdr3_nt: TGTGCCAGCAGTTTACTGGGACAGGGGGCACAAGAGACCCAGTACTTC
cdr3_aa: CASSLLGQGAQETQYF
v_call: TRBV28
j_call: TRBJ2-5
d_call: TRBD1
clone_size: few

cdr3_nt: TGCGCCAGCAGCCCGGGAGACAGGGGGTTGGTCGATGAGCAGTTCTTC
cdr3_aa: CASSPGDRGLVDEQFF
v_call: TRBV5-1
j_call: TRBJ2-1
d_call: TRBD1
clone_size: -

cdr3_nt: TGCAGTGCTAGAGCCGGGACTAAAATAAACATTCAGTACTTC
cdr3_aa: CSARAGTKINIQYF
v_call: TRBV20-1
j_call: TRBJ2-4
d_call: TRBD2
clone_size: -

cdr3_nt: TGCGCCAGCAGCGGGTCGGGACTCAACTACAATGAGCAGTTCTTC
cdr3_aa: CASSGSGLNYNEQFF
v_call: TRBV5-1
j_call: TRBJ2-1
d_call: -
clone_size: -

cdr3_nt: TGTGCCAGCAGCCACGGTGAAGAACAGGGGGATTTTTACGAGCAGTACTTC
cdr3_aa: CASSHGEEQGDFYEQYF
v_call: TRBV4-2
j_call: TRBJ2-7
d_call: TRBD1
clone_size: few

cdr3_nt: TGCAGTGCTAGACTTACCGGGTCCTCCTACGAGCAGTACTTC
cdr3_aa: CSARLTGSSYEQYF
v_call: TRBV20-1
j_call: TRBJ2-7
d_call: -
clone_size: many

cdr3_nt: TGTGCCAGCAGCTTACTCGGACTAGGGGACGACGAGCAGTACTTC
cdr3_aa: CASSLLGLGDDEQYF
v_call: TRBV7-2
j_call: TRBJ2-7
d_call: TRBD2
clone_size: -

cdr3_nt: TGTGCCAGCAGCTTAGGACTAGCGGAGATTGAGGAGCAGTACTTC
cdr3_aa: CASSLGLAEIEEQYF
v_call: TRBV5-4
j_call: TRBJ2-7
d_call: TRBD2
clone_size: -

cdr3_nt: TGTGCCATCAGTGAGCAGGGATTCACTGAAGCTTTCTTT
cdr3_aa: CAISEQGFTEAFF
v_call: TRBV10-3
j_call: TRBJ1-1
d_call: -
clone_size: few

cdr3_nt: TGTGCCAGCGCGTTTAACTATGGCTACACCTTC
cdr3_aa: CASAFNYGYTF
v_call: TRBV28
j_call: TRBJ1-2
d_call: -
clone_size: few

cdr3_nt: TGTGCCAGCAGCTTTCGGTCCGGAGGCGAGCAGTACTTC
cdr3_aa: CASSFRSGGEQYF
v_call: TRBV7-7
j_call: TRBJ2-7
d_call: -
clone_size: -

cdr3_nt: TGTGCCAGCAGTTTACCGGGACAGGGGAATGAGCAGTTCTTC
cdr3_aa: CASSLPGQGNEQFF
v_call: TRBV27
j_call: TRBJ2-1
d_call: TRBD1
clone_size: few

cdr3_nt: TGCAGTGCGTCAAAGGGACTAGCGTGGTCCTACGAGCAGTACTTC
cdr3_aa: CSASKGLAWSYEQYF
v_call: TRBV20-1
j_call: TRBJ2-7
d_call: TRBD2
clone_size: few

cdr3_nt: TGCGCCAGCAGCGAACTAGCGTTACCTTGGGGCACAGATACGCAGTATTTT
cdr3_aa: CASSELALPWGTDTQYF
v_call: TRBV5-1
j_call: TRBJ2-3
d_call: TRBD2
clone_size: many

cdr3_nt: TGTGCCAGCAGTCCCGGGGACAGGAGGGTGCAGGAGACCCAGTACTTC
cdr3_aa: CASSPGDRRVQETQYF
v_call: TRBV12-3/TRBV12-4
j_call: TRBJ2-5
d_call: TRBD1
clone_size: many

cdr3_nt: TGTGCCAGCAGCCCCCGAAGGGGCAGCTTGAACACTGAAGCTTTCTTT
cdr3_aa: CASSPRRGSLNTEAFF
v_call: TRBV7-8
j_call: TRBJ1-1
d_call: -
clone_size: -

cdr3_nt: TGCAGTGCATTAGCGGGGGGGCAAGAGACCCAGTACTTC
cdr3_aa: CSALAGGQETQYF
v_call: TRBV20-1
j_call: TRBJ2-5
d_call: TRBD2
clone_size: -

cdr3_nt: TGCAGTGCCCTAGACAGGAGCGAGCAGTACTTC
cdr3_aa: CSALDRSEQYF
v_call: TRBV20-1
j_call: TRBJ2-7
d_call: -
clone_size: few

cdr3_nt: TGTGCCAGCACCACCGGGGGTAGCGGGAGAGGAGGAGAGCAGTACTTC
cdr3_aa: CASTTGGSGRGGEQYF
v_call: TRBV12-3/TRBV12-4
j_call: TRBJ2-7
d_call: TRBD2
clone_size: few

cdr3_nt: TGTGCCAGCAGCCCCGCCGGGGGCCCGAACACTGAAGCTTTCTTT
cdr3_aa: CASSPAGGPNTEAFF
v_call: TRBV7-3
j_call: TRBJ1-1
d_call: -
clone_size: few

cdr3_nt: TGTGCCTGGAGTACCTCCCCCCCATATGGCTACACCTTC
cdr3_aa: CAWSTSPPYGYTF
v_call: TRBV30
j_call: TRBJ1-2
d_call: -
clone_size: -

cdr3_nt: TGTGCCAGCAGCTTCAAAGGAGTTCAGCCCCAGCATTTT
cdr3_aa: CASSFKGVQPQHF
v_call: TRBV12-3/TRBV12-4
j_call: TRBJ1-5
d_call: -
clone_size: -

cdr3_nt: TGCAGTGCCACGGGACAGGGTGTGCAGCCCCAGCATTTT
cdr3_aa: CSATGQGVQPQHF
v_call: TRBV20-1
j_call: TRBJ1-5
d_call: TRBD1
clone_size: few

cdr3_nt: TGTGCCAGCAGGAGCAGGGGCCAAGAGACCCAGTACTTC
cdr3_aa: CASRSRGQETQYF
v_call: TRBV7-6
j_call: TRBJ2-5
d_call: -
clone_size: -

cdr3_nt: TGTGCCAGCAGCCTTAGCGGGGGGGCAAAGCAGTACTTC
cdr3_aa: CASSLSGGAKQYF
v_call: TRBV7-2
j_call: TRBJ2-7
d_call: TRBD2
clone_size: -

cdr3_nt: TGCGCCAGCAGCAATTCCCGGCAGGGGCCTAACTATGGCTACACCTTC
cdr3_aa: CASSNSRQGPNYGYTF
v_call: TRBV5-1
j_call: TRBJ1-2
d_call: -
clone_size: few

cdr3_nt: TGTGCCAGCAGCTTAGTGTCTAGCGCCTACGAGCAGTACTTC
cdr3_aa: CASSLVSSAYEQYF
v_call: TRBV7-2
j_call: TRBJ2-7
d_call: -
clone_size: few

cdr3_nt: TGTGCCAGCAGGCCGGGACAGGGGAGGACTGGGGCCAACGTCCTGACTTTC
cdr3_aa: CASRPGQGRTGANVLTF
v_call: TRBV27
j_call: TRBJ2-6
d_call: TRBD1
clone_size: few

cdr3_nt: TGTGCCAGCAGGCTCCTAGGGATCCAAGAGACCCAGTACTTC
cdr3_aa: CASRLLGIQETQYF
v_call: TRBV28
j_call: TRBJ2-5
d_call: -
clone_size: few

cdr3_nt: TGTGCCAGCAGCGTAGACTGGGCTAGCACAGATACGCAGTATTTT
cdr3_aa: CASSVDWASTDTQYF
v_call: TRBV9
j_call: TRBJ2-3
d_call: -
clone_size: -

cdr3_nt: TGTGCCATCAGTGAGTTGGAGGGTCCGGATGGCTACACCTTC
cdr3_aa: CAISELEGPDGYTF
v_call: TRBV10-3
j_call: TRBJ1-2
d_call: -
clone_size: -

cdr3_nt: TGTGCCAGCAGTCGGACTAGCGGGAGAGGAGAGACCCAGTACTTC
cdr3_aa: CASSRTSGRGETQYF
v_call: TRBV6-1
j_call: TRBJ2-5
d_call: TRBD2
clone_size: few

cdr3_nt: TGCGCCAGCAGCCGTGACTGGGGGGTCGGTGGAGAGACCCAGTACTTC
cdr3_aa: CASSRDWGVGGETQYF
v_call: TRBV5-1
j_call: TRBJ2-5
d_call: -
clone_size: few

cdr3_nt: TGTGCCAGCAGCTTAGCCCAGGGATATTCACCCCTCCACTTT
cdr3_aa: CASSLAQGYSPLHF
v_call: TRBV7-2
j_call: TRBJ1-6
d_call: -
clone_size: few

cdr3_nt: TGCGCCAGCAGCTTGTGGGAGGGTCGGGATACGCAGTATTTT
cdr3_aa: CASSLWEGRDTQYF
v_call: TRBV5-1
j_call: TRBJ2-3
d_call: TRBD2
clone_size: few

cdr3_nt: TGCGCCAGCAGCCAGGGCTCGGGACAACCCTACGAGCAGTACTTC
cdr3_aa: CASSQGSGQPYEQYF
v_call: TRBV4-1
j_call: TRBJ2-7
d_call: -
clone_size: -

cdr3_nt: TGTGCCAGCAGCTTTGGGGGGGGCTCCTACAATGAGCAGTTCTTC
cdr3_aa: CASSFGGGSYNEQFF
v_call: TRBV7-2
j_call: TRBJ2-1
d_call: TRBD2
clone_size: many

cdr3_nt: TGTGCCAGCAGCTTAGCGTACCCCTCCTACGAGCAGTACTTC
cdr3_aa: CASSLAYPSYEQYF
v_call: TRBV11-2
j_call: TRBJ2-7
d_call: -
clone_size: few

cdr3_nt: TGTGCCAGCAGCTATTCTATTAGGGGGCTAAGCAGGACCCCAGATACGCAGTATTTT
cdr3_aa: CASSYSIRGLSRTPDTQYF
v_call: TRBV11-2
j_call: TRBJ2-3
d_call: TRBD1
clone_size: few

cdr3_nt: TGCAGTGCTAGAAAGGGACAGCTACAAGAGACCCAGTACTTC
cdr3_aa: CSARKGQLQETQYF
v_call: TRBV20-1
j_call: TRBJ2-5
d_call: TRBD1
clone_size: -

cdr3_nt: TGTGCCAGCAGCTTAAACTTAGATACGCAGTATTTT
cdr3_aa: CASSLNLDTQYF
v_call: TRBV11-1
j_call: TRBJ2-3
d_call: -
clone_size: -

cdr3_nt: TGCGCCAGCAGCTTGGAATGGTACACCGGGGAGCTGTTTTTT
cdr3_aa: CASSLEWYTGELFF
v_call: TRBV5-1
j_call: TRBJ2-2
d_call: -
clone_size: many

cdr3_nt: TGTGCCAGCAGCTTAGCAAGAGGGTCGTACAGGGACCACACAGATACGCAGTATTTT
cdr3_aa: CASSLARGSYRDHTDTQYF
v_call: TRBV11-1
j_call: TRBJ2-3
d_call: -
clone_size: -

cdr3_nt: TGCAGCGCCCTAGAGTATCCCATCGCTAACTATGGCTACACCTTC
cdr3_aa: CSALEYPIANYGYTF
v_call: TRBV20-1
j_call: TRBJ1-2
d_call: -
clone_size: -